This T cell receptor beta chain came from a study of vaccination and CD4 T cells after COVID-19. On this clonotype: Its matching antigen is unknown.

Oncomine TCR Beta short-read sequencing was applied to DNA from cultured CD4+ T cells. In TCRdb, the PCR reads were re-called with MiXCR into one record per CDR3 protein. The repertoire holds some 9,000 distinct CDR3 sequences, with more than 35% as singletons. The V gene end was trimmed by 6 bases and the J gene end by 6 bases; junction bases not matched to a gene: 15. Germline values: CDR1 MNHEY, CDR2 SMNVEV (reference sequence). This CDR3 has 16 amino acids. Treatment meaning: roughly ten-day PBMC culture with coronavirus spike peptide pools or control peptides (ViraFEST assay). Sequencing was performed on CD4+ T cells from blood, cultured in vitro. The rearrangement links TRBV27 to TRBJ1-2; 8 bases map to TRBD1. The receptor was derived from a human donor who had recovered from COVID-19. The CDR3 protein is CASRRHRAGGDHGYTF. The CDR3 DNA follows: TGTGCCAGCAGGCGCCATCGGGCAGGGGGCGATCATGGCTACACCTTC.